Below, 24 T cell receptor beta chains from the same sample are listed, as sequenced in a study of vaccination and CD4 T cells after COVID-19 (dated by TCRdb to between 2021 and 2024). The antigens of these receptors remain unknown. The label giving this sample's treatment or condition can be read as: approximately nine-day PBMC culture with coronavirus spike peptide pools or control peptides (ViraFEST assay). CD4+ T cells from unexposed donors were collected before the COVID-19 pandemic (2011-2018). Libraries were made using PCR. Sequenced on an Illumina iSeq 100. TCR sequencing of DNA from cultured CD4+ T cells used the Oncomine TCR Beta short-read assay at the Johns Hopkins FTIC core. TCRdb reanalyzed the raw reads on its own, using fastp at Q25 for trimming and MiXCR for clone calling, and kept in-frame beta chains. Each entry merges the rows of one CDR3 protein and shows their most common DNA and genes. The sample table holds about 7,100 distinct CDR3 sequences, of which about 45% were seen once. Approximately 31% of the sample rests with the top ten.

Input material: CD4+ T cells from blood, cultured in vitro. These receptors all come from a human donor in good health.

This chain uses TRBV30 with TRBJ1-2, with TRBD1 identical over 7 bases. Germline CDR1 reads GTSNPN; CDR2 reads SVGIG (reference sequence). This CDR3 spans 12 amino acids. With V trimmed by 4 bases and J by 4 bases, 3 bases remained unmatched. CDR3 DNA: TGTGCCTGGACAGGGGGTCCCTATGGCTACACCTTC. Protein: CAWTGGPYGYTF.

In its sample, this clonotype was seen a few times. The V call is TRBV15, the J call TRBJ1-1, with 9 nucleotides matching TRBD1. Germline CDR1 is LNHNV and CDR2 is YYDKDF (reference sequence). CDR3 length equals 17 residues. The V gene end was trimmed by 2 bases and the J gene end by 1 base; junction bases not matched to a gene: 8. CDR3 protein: CATSRIWTGETNTEAFF. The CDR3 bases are TGTGCCACCAGCAGAATCTGGACAGGGGAAACGAACACTGAAGCTTTCTTT.

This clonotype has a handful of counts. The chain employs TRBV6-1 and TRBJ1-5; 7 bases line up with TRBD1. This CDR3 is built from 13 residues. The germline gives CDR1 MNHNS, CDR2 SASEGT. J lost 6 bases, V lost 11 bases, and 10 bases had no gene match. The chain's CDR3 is CAAAQGPGQPQHF. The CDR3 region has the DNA TGTGCCGCGGCACAGGGGCCGGGTCAGCCCCAGCATTTT.

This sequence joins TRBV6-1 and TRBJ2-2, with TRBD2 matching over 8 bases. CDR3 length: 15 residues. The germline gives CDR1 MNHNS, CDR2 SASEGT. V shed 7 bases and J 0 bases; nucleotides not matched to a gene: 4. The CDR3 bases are TGTGCCAGCACCCCGACTAGCGCGAACACCGGGGAGCTGTTTTTT. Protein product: CASTPTSANTGELFF.

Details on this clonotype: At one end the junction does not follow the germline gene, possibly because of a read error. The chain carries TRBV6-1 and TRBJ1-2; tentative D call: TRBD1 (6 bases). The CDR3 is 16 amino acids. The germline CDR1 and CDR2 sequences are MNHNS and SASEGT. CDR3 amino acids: CASSPKEQGAVYGYIF. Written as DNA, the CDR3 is TGTGCCAGCAGCCCCAAAGAACAGGGAGCGGTGTATGGCTACATCTTC.

This CDR3 is CASSGTGASYGYTF. The CDR3 DNA is TGTGCCAGCTCAGGGACAGGGGCGAGCTATGGCTACACCTTC. The chain recombines TRBV18 with TRBJ1-2, with 10 bases that match TRBD1. V lost 5 bases to trimming and J lost 4 bases; unmatched junction nucleotides: 4. From germline, CDR1 is KGHSH and CDR2 LQKENI. The CDR3 is 14 residues long.

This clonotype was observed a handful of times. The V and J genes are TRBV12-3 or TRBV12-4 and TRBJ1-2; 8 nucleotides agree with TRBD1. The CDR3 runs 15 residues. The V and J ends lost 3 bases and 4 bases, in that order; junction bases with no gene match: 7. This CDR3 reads CASSFGQGGTYGYTF. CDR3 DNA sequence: TGTGCCAGCAGTTTCGGACAGGGAGGAACCTATGGCTACACCTTC.

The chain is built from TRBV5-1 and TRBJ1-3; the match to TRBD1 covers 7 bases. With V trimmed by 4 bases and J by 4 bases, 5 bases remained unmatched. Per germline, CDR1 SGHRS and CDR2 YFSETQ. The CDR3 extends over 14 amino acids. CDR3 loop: CASSQDRAGNTIYF. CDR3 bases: TGCGCCAGCAGCCAAGACAGGGCCGGAAACACCATATATTTT.

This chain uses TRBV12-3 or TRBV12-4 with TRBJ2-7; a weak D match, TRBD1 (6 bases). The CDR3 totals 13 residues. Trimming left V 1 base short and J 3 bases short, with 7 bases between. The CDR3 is CASSLEQGYEQYF. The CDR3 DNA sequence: TGTGCCAGCAGTTTAGAACAGGGCTACGAGCAGTACTTC.

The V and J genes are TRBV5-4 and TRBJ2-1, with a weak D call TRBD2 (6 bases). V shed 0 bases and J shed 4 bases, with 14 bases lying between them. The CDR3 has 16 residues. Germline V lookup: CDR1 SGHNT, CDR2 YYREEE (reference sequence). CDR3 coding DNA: TGTGCCAGCAGCTTGGGGGGTAGCGGAATATACAATGAGCAGTTCTTC. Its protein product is CASSLGGSGIYNEQFF.

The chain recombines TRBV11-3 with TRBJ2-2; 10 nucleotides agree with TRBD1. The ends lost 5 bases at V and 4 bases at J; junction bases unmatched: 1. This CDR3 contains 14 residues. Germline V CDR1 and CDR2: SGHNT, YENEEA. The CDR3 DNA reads TGTGCCAGCAGCCGGACAGGGGGCACCGGGGAGCTGTTTTTT. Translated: CASSRTGGTGELFF.

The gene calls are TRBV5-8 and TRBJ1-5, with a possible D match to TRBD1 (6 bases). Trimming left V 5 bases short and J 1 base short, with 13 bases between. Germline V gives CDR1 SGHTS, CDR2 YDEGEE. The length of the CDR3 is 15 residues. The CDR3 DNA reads TGTGCCAGCAGTATGGAGAGGGGGAGCAATCAGCCCCAGCATTTT. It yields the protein CASSMERGSNQPQHF.

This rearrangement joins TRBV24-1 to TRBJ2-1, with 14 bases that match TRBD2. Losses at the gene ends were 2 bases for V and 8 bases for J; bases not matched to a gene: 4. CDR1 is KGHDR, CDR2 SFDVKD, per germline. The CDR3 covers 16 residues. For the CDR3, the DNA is TGTGCCACCAGTGATTCGGGGACTAGCGGGGGTGATGAGCAGTTCTTC. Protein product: CATSDSGTSGGDEQFF.

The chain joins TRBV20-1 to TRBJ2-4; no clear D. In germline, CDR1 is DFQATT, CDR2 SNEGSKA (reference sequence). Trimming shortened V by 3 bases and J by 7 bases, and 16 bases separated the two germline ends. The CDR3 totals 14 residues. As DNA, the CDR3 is TGCAGTGCTAGTTTGGGTCAGAGCACGAACATTCAGTACTTC. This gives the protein CSASLGQSTNIQYF.

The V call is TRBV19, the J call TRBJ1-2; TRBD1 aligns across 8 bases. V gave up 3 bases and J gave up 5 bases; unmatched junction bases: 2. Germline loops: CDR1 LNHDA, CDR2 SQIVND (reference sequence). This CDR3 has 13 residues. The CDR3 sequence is CASSMTGEYGYTF. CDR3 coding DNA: TGTGCCAGTAGTATGACAGGGGAGTATGGCTACACCTTC.

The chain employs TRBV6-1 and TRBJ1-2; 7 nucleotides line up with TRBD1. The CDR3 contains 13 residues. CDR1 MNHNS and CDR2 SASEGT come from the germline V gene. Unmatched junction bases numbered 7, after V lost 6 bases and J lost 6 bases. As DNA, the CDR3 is TGTGCCAGCAGAATACAGGGGTTGGATGGCTACACCTTC. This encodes CASRIQGLDGYTF.

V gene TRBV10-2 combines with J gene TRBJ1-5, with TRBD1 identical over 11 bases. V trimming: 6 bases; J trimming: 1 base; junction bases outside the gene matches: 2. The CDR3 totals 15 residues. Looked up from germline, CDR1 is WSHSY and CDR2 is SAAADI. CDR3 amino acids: CASRDRGHSNQPQHF. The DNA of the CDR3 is TGCGCCAGCAGGGACAGGGGGCACAGCAATCAGCCCCAGCATTTT.

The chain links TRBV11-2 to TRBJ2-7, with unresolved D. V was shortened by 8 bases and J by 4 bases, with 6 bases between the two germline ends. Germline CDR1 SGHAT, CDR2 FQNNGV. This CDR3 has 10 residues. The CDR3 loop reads CASGIYEQYF. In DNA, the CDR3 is TGTGCCAGCGGGATTTACGAGCAGTACTTC.

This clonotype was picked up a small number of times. CDR3 coding DNA: TGCAGTGCCGACACCGGGACCTACGCCGAAGAGACCCAGTACTTC. Amino acid sequence: CSADTGTYAEETQYF. This chain uses TRBV20-1 with TRBJ2-5; D assignment may be TRBD1 or TRBD2 (5 bases each). The CDR3 loop spans 15 amino acids. V shed 6 bases and J shed 3 bases, with 20 bases lying between them. Per germline, CDR1 DFQATT and CDR2 SNEGSKA (reference sequence).

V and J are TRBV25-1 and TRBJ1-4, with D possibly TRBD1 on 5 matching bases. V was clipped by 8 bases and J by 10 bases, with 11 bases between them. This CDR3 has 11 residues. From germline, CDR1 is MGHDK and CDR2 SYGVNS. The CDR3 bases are TGTGCCAGCTCGGTTACAGGAAAACTGTTTTTT. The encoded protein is CASSVTGKLFF.

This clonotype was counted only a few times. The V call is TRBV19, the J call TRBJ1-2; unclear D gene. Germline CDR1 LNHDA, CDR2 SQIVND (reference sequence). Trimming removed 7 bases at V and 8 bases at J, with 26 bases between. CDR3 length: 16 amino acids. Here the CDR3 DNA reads TGTGCCAGTACGGGCGTGTCGGAAGCGAAGACAAGGGGCTACACCTTC. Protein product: CASTGVSEAKTRGYTF.

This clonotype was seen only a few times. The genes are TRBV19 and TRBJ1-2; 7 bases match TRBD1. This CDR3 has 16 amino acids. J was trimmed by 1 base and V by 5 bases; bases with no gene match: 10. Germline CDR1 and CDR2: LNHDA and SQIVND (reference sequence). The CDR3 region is CASSPIGTAINYGYTF. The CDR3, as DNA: TGTGCCAGTAGTCCTATCGGGACAGCGATTAACTATGGCTACACCTTC.

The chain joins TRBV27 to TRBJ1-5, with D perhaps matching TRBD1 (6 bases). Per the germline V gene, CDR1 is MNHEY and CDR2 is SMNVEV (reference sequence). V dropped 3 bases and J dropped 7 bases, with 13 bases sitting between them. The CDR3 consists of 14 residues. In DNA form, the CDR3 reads TGTGCCAGCAGTTTCTGGCCAGGGGAACAGCCCCAGCATTTT. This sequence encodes CASSFWPGEQPQHF.

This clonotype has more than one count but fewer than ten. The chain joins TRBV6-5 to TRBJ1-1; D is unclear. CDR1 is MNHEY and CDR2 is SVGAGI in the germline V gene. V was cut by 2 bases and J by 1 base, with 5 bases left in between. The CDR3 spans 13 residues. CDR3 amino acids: CASSYGGNTEAFF. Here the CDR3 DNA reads TGTGCCAGCAGTTACGGAGGGAACACTGAAGCTTTCTTT.